These 24 T cell receptor beta chains came from one sample sequenced in a study of control samples from healthy donors and cancer patients. TCRdb's copy holds only in-frame clones and misses some; the assay was immunoSEQ multiplex PCR. The data contain about 130,000 clones, over 75% of them singletons. The specimen was blood. These TCRs come from a man aged 18-30 years in good health.

The chain carries TRBV2 and TRBJ1-1; D uncertain. V was cut by 10 bases and J by 0 bases, with 6 bases left in between. The CDR3 has 11 amino acids. Germline CDR1 reads SNHLY; CDR2 reads FYNNEI. The CDR3 nucleotides are TGTGCCATACAACTGAACACTGAAGCTTTCTTT. It specifies CAIQLNTEAFF.

The chain uses TRBV29-1 and TRBJ1-1, with D hard to call. The CDR3 consists of 14 residues. V was cut by 3 bases and J by 0 bases, with 11 bases left in between. The germline CDR1 and CDR2 sequences are SQVTM and ANQGSEA. The CDR3 nucleotides are TGCAGCGTTGACAATTACAATCTGAACACTGAAGCTTTCTTT. As protein: CSVDNYNLNTEAFF.

The CDR3 DNA follows: TGTGCCAGCAGCACGGCCCTAAGCGGGCACTATGGCTACACCTTC. It codes for CASSTALSGHYGYTF. The chain uses TRBV5-6 and TRBJ1-2; no definite D call. CDR3 length equals 15 residues. CDR1 and CDR2 from the germline V gene are SGHDT and YYEEEE. Trimming stripped 4 bases from V and 3 bases from J, with 16 bases between.

The genes are TRBV29-1 and TRBJ2-2, with D hard to call. Germline CDR1 is SQVTM and CDR2 is ANQGSEA. This CDR3 contains 14 residues. Trimming shortened V by 4 bases and J by 0 bases, and 9 bases separated the two germline ends. The CDR3 here is CSVAVYANTGELFF. CDR3 DNA: TGCAGCGTTGCTGTCTACGCGAACACCGGGGAGCTGTTTTTT.

The chain is built from TRBV16 and TRBJ1-3; no firm D call. V was shortened by 1 base and J by 0 bases, with 7 bases between the two germline ends. The CDR3 loop spans 15 amino acids. Germline CDR1 and CDR2: KGHSY and FQNENV. This CDR3 is CASSQFDASGNTIYF. Written as DNA, the CDR3 is TGTGCCAGCAGCCAATTCGATGCCTCTGGAAACACCATATATTTT.

The chain joins TRBV5-1 to TRBJ2-7; no reliable D call. CDR3 size: 12 residues. Trimming pared 4 bases from V and 3 bases from J, leaving 8 bases between. CDR1 is SGHRS, CDR2 YFSETQ, per germline. The CDR3: CASSPEYYEQYF. In DNA, the CDR3 is TGCGCCAGCAGCCCAGAATACTACGAGCAGTACTTC. Using reference TRBV5-1 and TRBJ2-7 for the parts outside the CDR3, the full variable domain is KAGVTQTPRYLIKTRGQQVTLSCSPISGHRSVSWYQQTPGQGLQFLFEYFSETQRNKGNFPGRFSGRQFSNSRSEMNVSTLELGDSALYLCASSPEYYEQYFGPGTRLTVT.

The V gene is TRBV5-6, the J gene TRBJ2-1; TRBD1 or TRBD2 may be the D gene (5 bases each). Trimming pared 4 bases from V and 7 bases from J, leaving 24 bases between. Per germline, CDR1 SGHDT and CDR2 YYEEEE. The CDR3 totals 17 residues. The CDR3 nucleotides read TGTGCCAGCAGCCCAGGGCGGCTACCCGGACGGGGTAATGAGCAGTTCTTC. Residues: CASSPGRLPGRGNEQFF.

As DNA, the CDR3 is TGTGCCAGCAGCTTACATAGCGGGAGGGGGGCCGAGCAGTTCTTC. It yields the protein CASSLHSGRGAEQFF. This rearrangement joins TRBV11-2 to TRBJ2-1, with 11 bases fitting TRBD2. The CDR3 runs to 15 residues. V lost 2 bases to trimming and J lost 10 bases; unmatched junction nucleotides: 7. From germline, CDR1 is SGHAT and CDR2 FQNNGV. Full variable domain (outside the CDR3, taken from reference TRBV11-2 and TRBJ2-1): EAGVAQSPRYKIIEKRQSVAFWCNPISGHATLYWYQQILGQGPKLLIQFQNNGVVDDSQLPKDRFSAERLKGVDSTLKIQPAKLEDSAVYLCASSLHSGRGAEQFFGPGTRLTVL.

V usage is TRBV19 and J usage is TRBJ2-3, with no clear D. The germline V gene has CDR1 LNHDA and CDR2 SQIVND (reference sequence). This CDR3 has 11 residues. Trimming removed 6 bases at V and 6 bases at J, with 7 bases between. The CDR3, as DNA: TGTGCCAGTAGGCACAGCGATACGCAGTATTTT. It encodes CASRHSDTQYF.

The J gene is TRBJ1-1, the V gene TRBV18; D gene unclear. Germline V gene data show CDR1 as KGHSH and CDR2 as LQKENI. Trimming cost V 1 base and J 1 base, with 4 bases left between them. The CDR3 sequence is 13 residues long. CDR3 DNA: TGTGCCAGCTCACCACGCCAGAACACTGAAGCTTTCTTT. Translation gives CASSPRQNTEAFF.

For the CDR3, the DNA is TGCGCCAGCAGTGCAGGGCCCGGCGGGGAGCTGTTTTTT. Translated, it gives CASSAGPGGELFF. The chain recombines TRBV10-1 with TRBJ2-2; possibly TRBD1 for D (5 bases). CDR1 is WNHNN and CDR2 is SYGVQD in the germline V gene (reference sequence). This CDR3 comprises 13 residues. V was shortened by 4 bases and J by 7 bases, with 10 bases between the two germline ends.

Many counts were recorded for this clone. The chain combines TRBV5-6 with TRBJ2-5; D possibly corresponds to TRBD2 (6 bases). Trimming took 0 bases from V and 4 from J, leaving 13 bases between them. The germline CDR1 and CDR2 sequences are SGHDT and YYEEEE. This CDR3 comprises 15 residues. The CDR3 spells CASSLAGPGVETQYF. CDR3 coding DNA: TGTGCCAGCAGCTTGGCCGGTCCGGGAGTAGAGACCCAGTACTTC.

V and J are TRBV9 and TRBJ2-5, with 9 bases that match TRBD2. The V gene end was trimmed by 2 bases and the J gene end by 4 bases; junction bases not matched to a gene: 9. This CDR3 spans 16 amino acids. Germline V gene data show CDR1 as SGDLS and CDR2 as YYNGEE. CDR3 DNA: TGTGCCAGCAGCGTCTTTGCGGGAGGGCCTGGAGAGACCCAGTACTTC. Protein product: CASSVFAGGPGETQYF. The full variable domain, with the rest looked up from reference TRBV9 and TRBJ2-5, is DSGVTQTPKHLITATGQRVTLRCSPRSGDLSVYWYQQSLDQGLQFLIQYYNGEERAKGNILERFSAQQFPDLHSELNLSSLELGDSALYFCASSVFAGGPGETQYFGPGTRLLVL.

The chain joins TRBV28 to TRBJ1-1; maybe TRBD1 (6 bases). This CDR3 spans 14 amino acids. V lost 6 bases to trimming and J lost 1 base, with 12 bases between them. Germline lookup yields CDR1 MDHEN and CDR2 SYDVKM. The CDR3 here is CASRLKGGNTEAFF. In DNA, the CDR3 is TGTGCCAGCAGACTCAAGGGGGGGAACACTGAAGCTTTCTTT.

V gene TRBV12-5 combines with J gene TRBJ1-6; TRBD1 might be the D (5 bases). Trimming left V 7 bases short and J 10 bases short, with 14 bases between. The CDR3 extends over 13 amino acids. Germline lookup yields CDR1 LGHNT and CDR2 FRNRAP. CDR3 protein: CASVSGGESPLHF. The CDR3 DNA sequence: TGTGCTAGTGTCTCCGGAGGGGAATCACCCCTCCACTTT.

The chain couples TRBV6-2 or TRBV6-3 to TRBJ2-7; 11 nucleotides agree with TRBD2. The ends lost 5 bases at V and 5 bases at J; junction bases unmatched: 11. The CDR3 has 16 residues. Germline CDR1 and CDR2: MNHEY and SVGEGT. CDR3 DNA: TGTGCCAGCAGTCCCCAAACTAGCGGGAGAAGGAACGAGCAGTACTTC. Protein: CASSPQTSGRRNEQYF.

The CDR3 reads CASSLAQGLTEAFF. CDR3 sequence (DNA): TGTGCCAGCAGTCTCGCTCAGGGCCTTACTGAAGCTTTCTTT. This rearrangement joins TRBV7-2 to TRBJ1-1, with D tentatively TRBD1 (5 bases). The V end lost 6 bases, the J end lost 5 bases, and 16 bases lay between the germline ends. Looked up from germline, CDR1 is SGHTA and CDR2 is FQGNSA. The CDR3 is 14 residues long.

V and J are TRBV30 and TRBJ2-7; 9 nucleotides align to TRBD1. In germline, CDR1 is GTSNPN, CDR2 SVGIG (reference sequence). CDR3 length: 15 amino acids. V was clipped by 1 base and J by 3 bases; unmatched bases: 7. The CDR3 protein is CAWSGAEGQGYEQYF. In DNA form, the CDR3 reads TGTGCCTGGAGTGGCGCTGAGGGACAGGGCTACGAGCAGTACTTC.

This clone was seen more than once but under ten times. This rearrangement joins TRBV10-3 to TRBJ1-2; TRBD1 aligns across 7 bases. The CDR3 runs 16 residues. The V gene's germline CDR1 is ENHRY and CDR2 SYGVKD. The trim removed 3 bases at V and 4 bases at J, leaving 11 bases unmatched. The CDR3 loop reads CAISEPPGQSLYGYTF. CDR3 in DNA: TGTGCCATCAGTGAACCGCCGGGACAGAGCCTCTATGGCTACACCTTC.

V gene TRBV28 combines with J gene TRBJ2-6, with TRBD1 identical over 8 bases. V trimming: 5 bases; J trimming: 0 bases; junction bases outside the gene matches: 3. Germline V gives CDR1 MDHEN, CDR2 SYDVKM. The CDR3 has 16 residues. CDR3 residues: CASSTGGGSGANVLTF. CDR3 sequence (DNA): TGTGCCAGCAGTACAGGGGGAGGCTCTGGGGCCAACGTCCTGACTTTC.

The chain recombines TRBV5-4 with TRBJ2-1; the D gene is possibly TRBD1 (7 bases). The CDR3 runs to 13 residues. Trimming shortened V by 7 bases and J by 8 bases, and 16 bases separated the two germline ends. Germline V lookup: CDR1 SGHNT, CDR2 YYREEE (reference sequence). CDR3 region: CASGQGGTYEQFF. The CDR3 DNA follows: TGTGCCAGCGGCCAGGGGGGAACGTATGAGCAGTTCTTC. The variable domain in full, completed from reference TRBV5-4 and TRBJ2-1, reads ETGVTQSPTHLIKTRGQQVTLRCSSQSGHNTVSWYQQALGQGPQFIFQYYREEENGRGNFPPRFSGLQFPNYSSELNVNALELDDSALYLCASGQGGTYEQFFGPGTRLTVL.

The V gene is TRBV7-8, the J gene TRBJ1-1, with D unclear. V lost 5 bases and J 1 base, leaving 14 bases between the germline ends. Germline V gene lookup returns CDR1 SGHVS and CDR2 FQNEAQ. The CDR3 is made up of 15 amino acids. This CDR3 is CASSTNGVRNTEAFF. DNA for the CDR3: TGTGCCAGCAGCACCAACGGGGTCAGGAACACTGAAGCTTTCTTT.

This rearrangement joins TRBV27 to TRBJ2-1; no firm D call. The CDR3 spans 12 residues. In germline, CDR1 is MNHEY, CDR2 SMNVEV (reference sequence). V was trimmed by 0 bases and J by 6 bases, leaving 3 bases between them. The CDR3 protein is CASSLSLNEQFF. The CDR3 DNA sequence: TGTGCCAGCAGTTTATCGCTCAATGAGCAGTTCTTC.

The chain recombines TRBV5-1 with TRBJ1-5, with 8 bases lining up with TRBD1. V shed 4 bases, J shed 5 bases, and the junction held 5 bases outside the gene matches. The CDR3 has 14 amino acids. Germline loops: CDR1 SGHRS, CDR2 YFSETQ. The CDR3: CASSPGGADQPQHF. The CDR3 nucleotides are TGCGCCAGCAGCCCAGGGGGCGCGGATCAGCCCCAGCATTTT.